This paragraph covers one T cell receptor (beta chain) sequence. The entry originates in a study of T-cell memory formation after mild COVID-19. Each CDR3 protein is one row after TCRdb ran MiXCR on the 5' RACE reads. The sample lists around 450,000 distinct CDR3 sequences; over 15% were seen once. CDR3 length: 13 residues. Germline CDR1 and CDR2: LGHDT and YNNKEL (reference sequence). The V segment lost 0 bases and the J segment 6 bases; nucleotides outside the gene matches: 1. The sequence was obtained from an adult woman who had mild COVID-19 (a few samples of this study predate the infection). Cell type and time point are not known. Sequenced input: PBMCs or a T cell subset sorted from them (not recorded which). The rearrangement uses TRBV3-1 and TRBJ1-2, with 7 positions matching TRBD1. CDR3 amino acids: CASSQDGTDGYTF. The DNA of the CDR3 is TGTGCCAGCAGCCAAGACGGGACAGATGGCTACACCTTC.